This entry describes one T cell receptor beta chain. There are many counts of this clonotype. Its specific antigen is unknown. No much larger clone exists at a distance of one base, and base qualities are not known. The library was obtained by PCR. TCRdb records Illumina HiSeq 2500 as the sequencer. TCR libraries were prepared with molecular barcoding, using unique molecular identifiers to normalize TCRbeta repertoire quantification. TCRdb handled the public reads itself, with Q25 trimming in fastp and clone calling in MiXCR, and kept productive beta chains. CDR3 protein sequences are deduplicated, and each keeps its most common genes and DNA. The table for this sample lists about 72,000 distinct CDR3 sequences; 7% to 8% of them were counted only once. Of the sample, less than 3% is held by the ten largest clones. This record belongs to a study of T-cell reconstitution after alpha-beta-depleted transplantation in children (dated by TCRdb to 2016 to 2017). About the investigation overall: T-cell immune reconstitution after TCRalphabeta/CD19-depleted allogeneic hematopoietic cell transplantation in children was quantitatively tracked in the study by means of TCR repertoire profiling.

CDR3 length: 14 amino acids, cysteine to phenylalanine. Only the CDR3 DNA is retained, 42 bases long and in frame from the first base. V is pared back by 6 bases and J by 2 bases, with 10 bases lying between the germline termini. Taken from the germline V gene, the CDR1 and CDR2 loops are MDHEN and SYDVKM. The sequencing used PBMCs from the stem cell graft donor, collected from the stem cell graft. The origin of this receptor is a human donor who donated a stem cell graft to a child with acute lymphoblastic leukemia. The chain joins TRBV28 to TRBJ2-2, with the identity of the D gene unclear. Read as DNA, the sequence is TGTGCCAGCAGAGCCCATACCAACACCGGGGAGCTGTTTTTT. Translated, this is CASRAHTNTGELFF.